This T cell receptor beta chain was recovered during a study of regulatory T cells in long-lasting Graves disease. Study in general: Graves' patients (newly diagnosed) had been on antithyroid drugs under 3 months.

This clonotype was detected only once. A much larger clone sits a single nucleotide away, making a read error possible. To make TCR beta libraries, researchers used iRepertoire HTBI primers and Arm-PCR of CDR3 regions. TCRdb redid the calling of the multiplex PCR reads with MiXCR, one entry per CDR3 protein. The sample holds approximately 400,000 distinct CDR3 sequences, about 15% seen once. Looked up from germline, CDR1 is LGHDT and CDR2 is YNNKEL (reference sequence). The V and J ends lost 1 base and 7 bases, in that order; junction bases with no gene match: 8. CDR3 length equals 15 residues. Time point noted: newly diagnosed GD, antithyroid drugs for less than 3 months. There was RNA extracted from PBMCs, and the TCR library was made from it. The data also belong to a second study, concerning T cells in Graves' hyperthyroidism and ophthalmopathy. That publication notes: Patients aged 18 to 65 had newly diagnosed hyperthyroidism of under 2 months' duration. A 13 V-J signature model discriminated ophthalmopathy versus stable hyperthyroidism.

The material sequenced was peripheral blood mononuclear cells (PBMCs), taken at new diagnosis, from a patient treated with antithyroid drugs. The receptor was isolated from a woman aged 25 to 39 with Graves disease. V gene TRBV3-1 combines with J gene TRBJ2-7, with 9 bases fitting TRBD1. CDR3 sequence (DNA): TGTGCCAGCAGCCAAGGGACAGGGGCCTACAATGAGCAGTACTTC. Protein product: CASSQGTGAYNEQYF.